This entry concerns a single TCR beta chain. These data come from a study of blood T cell repertoires in COVID-19. Study at large: The United States, Italy and Spain were the sources of the acute and convalescent COVID-19 samples.

Libraries were prepared by immunoSEQ multiplex PCR; TCRdb keeps only in-frame clonotypes and omits some of them. The profile shows 150,000 to 200,000 clones, around 90% of them singletons. With 6 bases clipped from V and 3 bases from J, the junction kept 5 bases outside the gene matches. This CDR3 is built from 14 residues. Germline lookup yields CDR1 MNHEY and CDR2 SMNVEV (reference sequence). The J gene is TRBJ1-5, the V gene TRBV27, with 7 bases lining up with TRBD1. This sequence was found in a middle-aged man with active or convalescent COVID-19. The specimen sequenced was peripheral blood. The CDR3, as DNA: TGTGCCAGCAGGCCGACAGGGACCAATCAGCCCCAGCATTTT. Encoded protein: CASRPTGTNQPQHF.